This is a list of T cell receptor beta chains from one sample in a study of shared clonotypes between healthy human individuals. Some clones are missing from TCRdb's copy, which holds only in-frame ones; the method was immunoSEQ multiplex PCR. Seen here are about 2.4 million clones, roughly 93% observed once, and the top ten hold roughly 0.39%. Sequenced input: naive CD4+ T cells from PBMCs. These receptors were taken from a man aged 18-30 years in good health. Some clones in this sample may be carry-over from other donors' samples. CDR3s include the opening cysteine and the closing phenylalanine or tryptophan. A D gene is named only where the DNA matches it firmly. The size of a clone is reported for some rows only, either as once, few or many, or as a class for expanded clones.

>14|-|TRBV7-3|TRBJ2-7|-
CASSLTPGAYEQYF
TGTGCCAGCAGCTTAACCCCGGGCGCCTACGAGCAGTACTTC
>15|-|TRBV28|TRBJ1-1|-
CASSPQGAIPTEAFF
TGTGCCAGCAGTCCGCAGGGCGCGATTCCCACTGAAGCTTTCTTT
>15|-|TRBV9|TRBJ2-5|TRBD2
CASSPRLAGDETQYF
TGTGCCAGCAGCCCAAGACTAGCGGGAGATGAGACCCAGTACTTC
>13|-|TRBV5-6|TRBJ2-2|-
CASSSAGIGELFF
TGTGCCAGCAGCAGTGCGGGGATCGGGGAGCTGTTTTTT
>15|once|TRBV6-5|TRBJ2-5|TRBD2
CASSYLAGGEETQYF
TGTGCCAGCAGTTACCTAGCGGGAGGGGAAGAGACCCAGTACTTC
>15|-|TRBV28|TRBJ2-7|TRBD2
CASSPRTSGSWEQYF
TGTGCCAGCAGTCCTCGGACTAGCGGGAGTTGGGAGCAGTACTTC
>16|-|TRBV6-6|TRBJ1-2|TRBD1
CASSGETGGSDYGYTF
TGTGCCAGCAGTGGGGAGACAGGGGGCAGTGACTATGGCTACACCTTC
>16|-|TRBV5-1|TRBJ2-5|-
CASSLYSTALQETQYF
TGCGCCAGCAGCTTGTATTCGACAGCTCTCCAAGAGACCCAGTACTTC
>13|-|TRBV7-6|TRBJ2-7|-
CASSLEVRSEQYF
TGTGCCAGCAGCTTAGAGGTCAGGAGCGAGCAGTACTTC
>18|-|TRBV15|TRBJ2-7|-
CATSRVRLEPWVIGEQYF
TGTGCCACCAGCAGAGTACGACTAGAACCCTGGGTCATAGGCGAGCAGTACTTC
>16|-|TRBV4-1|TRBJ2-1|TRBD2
CASSPALTGGWSEQFF
TGCGCCAGCAGCCCAGCCTTGACGGGAGGGTGGAGTGAGCAGTTCTTC
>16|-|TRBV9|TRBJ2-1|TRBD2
CASSVYSGSASNEQFF
TGTGCCAGCAGTGTATATAGCGGGAGCGCGAGTAATGAGCAGTTCTTC
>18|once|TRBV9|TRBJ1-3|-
CASSASHYGGGPGNTIYF
TGTGCCAGCAGCGCCTCTCACTACGGGGGGGGCCCTGGAAACACCATATATTTT
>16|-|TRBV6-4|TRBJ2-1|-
CASSARTEGLHNEQFF
TGTGCCAGCAGCGCCCGGACCGAGGGCCTACACAATGAGCAGTTCTTC
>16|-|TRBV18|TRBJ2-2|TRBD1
CASSPPTGLNTGELFF
TGTGCCAGCTCACCACCGACAGGGTTGAACACCGGGGAGCTGTTTTTT
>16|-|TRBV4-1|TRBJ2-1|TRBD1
CASSQEQGASYNEQFF
TGCGCCAGCAGCCAAGAGCAGGGGGCCTCCTACAATGAGCAGTTCTTC
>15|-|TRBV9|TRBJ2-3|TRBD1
CASSADRVGTDTQYF
TGTGCCAGCAGCGCCGACAGGGTAGGGACAGATACGCAGTATTTT
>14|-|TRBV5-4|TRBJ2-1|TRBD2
CASSLGLAGVEQFF
TGTGCCAGCAGCTTGGGACTAGCGGGAGTTGAGCAGTTCTTC
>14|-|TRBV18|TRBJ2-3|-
CASSEIVSADTQYF
TGTGCCAGCTCGGAGATAGTTTCGGCAGATACGCAGTATTTT
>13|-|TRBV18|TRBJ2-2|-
CASSPQNTGELFF
TGTGCCAGCTCACCTCAGAACACCGGGGAGCTGTTTTTT
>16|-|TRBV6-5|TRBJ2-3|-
CASSSRGPVSTDTQYF
TGTGCCAGCAGTTCCCGGGGCCCAGTTAGCACAGATACGCAGTATTTT
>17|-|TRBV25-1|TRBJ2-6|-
CASSDAAGSSGANVLTF
TGTGCCAGCAGTGATGCAGCTGGTAGCTCTGGGGCCAACGTCCTGACTTTC
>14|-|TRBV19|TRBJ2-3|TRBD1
CASRDRTSTDTQYF
TGTGCCAGCCGGGACAGGACGTCAACAGATACGCAGTATTTT